Given below is one TCR beta chain in context. Its antigen is undetermined. Sequencing was performed with immunoSEQ multiplex PCR; in TCRdb, only in-frame clones are kept and a portion is missing. Of about 46,000 clones listed, about 87% were seen once; the top ten hold about 10%. The CDR3 runs to 12 residues. V was cut by 6 bases and J by 10 bases, with 15 bases left in between. CDR1 is PRHDT and CDR2 is FYEKMQ in the germline V gene (reference sequence). This sample is drawn from a study of OX40 agonist ivuxolimab in advanced cancers. Study context: Patients got intravenous ivuxolimab at 0.01 to 10 mg/kg every 2 weeks.

General study points: Certain nonresponding patients likewise had low normalized T-cell clonal expansion.

V gene TRBV13 combines with J gene TRBJ1-1, with D unclear. The input for sequencing was CD4+ or CD8+ T cells sorted from blood, taken in a trial of the OX40 agonist ivuxolimab. This sequence was found in an adult with an advanced solid tumor such as melanoma, head and neck, liver or kidney cancer. CDR3 sequence reads: CASSKAIGPAFF. CDR3 DNA sequence: TGTGCCAGCAGTAAGGCGATAGGGCCAGCTTTCTTT.